This is a list of T cell receptor beta chains from one sample in a study of blood T cell repertoires in COVID-19. Clones were sequenced by immunoSEQ multiplex PCR, and TCRdb holds only the in-frame ones, with some missing. The sample shows around 270,000 clones, roughly 84% of them seen only once. The sequenced material came from peripheral blood. These receptors originate from a person in their 70s with COVID-19, enrolled during active disease. The CDR3 runs from the conserved cysteine through the conserved F or W. Each record gives: clone size, V gene, D gene, J gene, CDR3 protein, CDR3 DNA. D genes are given only for firm matches. Not all rows give a size; the values are once, few, many and, for expanded clones, a class.

-	TRBV4-1	TRBD1	TRBJ1-3	CASSQESRGRFGNTIYF	TGCGCCAGCAGCCAAGAATCCAGGGGGCGTTTTGGAAACACCATATATTTT
few	TRBV7-8	-	TRBJ1-1	CASSLYQTNTEAFF	TGTGCCAGCAGCTTATATCAGACAAACACTGAAGCTTTCTTT
-	TRBV24-1	-	TRBJ1-1	CATSDPGTSEAFF	TGTGCCACCAGTGACCCGGGGACATCTGAAGCTTTCTTT
-	TRBV3-1/TRBV3-2	TRBD1	TRBJ2-1	CASSLDRGEHNEQFF	TGTGCCAGCAGCCTCGACAGGGGGGAACACAATGAGCAGTTCTTC
-	TRBV3-1/TRBV3-2	TRBD2	TRBJ2-3	CASSRERLAGVSDTQYF	TGTGCCAGCAGCCGGGAAAGACTAGCGGGGGTGTCAGATACGCAGTATTTT
-	TRBV7-8	-	TRBJ1-4	CASSLAGLGNEKLFF	TGTGCCAGCAGCTTGGCAGGGTTGGGTAATGAAAAACTGTTTTTT
-	TRBV25-1	-	TRBJ2-7	CASGSVGEVQQYF	TGTGCCAGCGGCTCAGTTGGGGAGGTTCAGCAGTACTTC
few	TRBV29-1	TRBD2	TRBJ2-3	CSVESGITDTQYF	TGCAGCGTTGAAAGCGGGATCACAGATACGCAGTATTTT
-	TRBV5-4	-	TRBJ1-2	CASSLGGSRGYTF	TGTGCCAGCAGCTTGGGTGGGAGCAGAGGCTACACCTTC
-	TRBV19	TRBD2	TRBJ2-1	CASSMGLVGNEQFF	TGTGCCAGTAGTATGGGACTAGTGGGGAATGAGCAGTTCTTC
-	TRBV5-1	-	TRBJ2-3	CASSPGGRPSAQYF	TGCGCCAGCAGCCCCGGGGGACGTCCGAGTGCGCAGTATTTT
-	TRBV21-1	-	TRBJ2-5	CASSIGGLWETQYF	TGTGCCAGCAGCATAGGAGGTCTTTGGGAGACCCAGTACTTC
-	TRBV10-1	TRBD1	TRBJ2-3	CATGPRDRGHNRADTQYF	TGCGCCACGGGACCCCGGGACAGGGGGCACAACAGGGCGGATACGCAGTATTTT
-	TRBV5-1	TRBD2	TRBJ2-1	CASRPTRGTSGGPSFDEQFF	TGCGCCAGCAGACCCACTCGCGGGACTAGCGGGGGGCCGTCGTTCGATGAGCAGTTCTTC
-	TRBV5-6	TRBD1	TRBJ1-5	CASSTRDRGTSNQPQHF	TGTGCCAGCAGCACCCGGGACAGGGGGACTAGCAATCAGCCCCAGCATTTT
-	TRBV7-2	-	TRBJ2-5	CASSFTGGETQYF	TGTGCCAGCAGCTTCACGGGTGGGGAGACCCAGTACTTC
-	TRBV11-3	-	TRBJ1-1	CASSLGPGHMNTEAFF	TGTGCCAGCAGCTTAGGTCCGGGACACATGAACACTGAAGCTTTCTTT
-	TRBV11-2	TRBD1	TRBJ1-1	CASSWTGTNTEAFF	TGTGCCAGCAGCTGGACAGGAACGAACACTGAAGCTTTCTTT
-	TRBV7-2	TRBD1	TRBJ2-6	CASSQGQGPAFSGANVLTF	TGTGCCAGCAGCCAAGGACAGGGGCCGGCATTCTCTGGGGCCAACGTCCTGACTTTC
many	TRBV6-2/TRBV6-3	TRBD1	TRBJ1-5	CASSTRQGSNQPQHF	TGTGCCAGCAGTACACGACAGGGAAGCAATCAGCCCCAGCATTTT
-	TRBV6-1	-	TRBJ2-7	CASSEGARGVYEQYF	TGTGCCAGCAGTGAAGGGGCGCGGGGTGTGTACGAGCAGTACTTC
-	TRBV15	TRBD2	TRBJ2-3	CATSRVGGGARDTQYF	TGTGCCACCAGCAGAGTCGGCGGGGGGGCAAGGGATACGCAGTATTTT
-	TRBV6-2/TRBV6-3	-	TRBJ2-7	CASSYALRWRDVVDEQYF	TGTGCCAGCAGTTACGCCCTCCGATGGAGGGATGTGGTCGACGAGCAGTACTTC
-	TRBV18	TRBD1	TRBJ1-5	CASSPKGGVQPQHF	TGTGCCAGCTCACCAAAAGGGGGCGTTCAGCCCCAGCATTTT
-	TRBV28	-	TRBJ2-2	CASSPPLNTGELFF	TGTGCCAGCAGTCCCCCCTTGAACACCGGGGAGCTGTTTTTT
-	TRBV4-1	-	TRBJ1-6	CASSQDLIRFDSPLHF	TGCGCCAGCAGCCAAGATCTTATCAGGTTTGATTCACCCCTCCACTTT
-	TRBV2	-	TRBJ1-1	CASGSQTMNTEAFF	TGTGCCAGCGGCAGCCAAACTATGAACACTGAAGCTTTCTTT
-	TRBV19	-	TRBJ1-4	CASKVSGANEKLFF	TGTGCCAGTAAGGTTAGCGGGGCGAATGAAAAACTGTTTTTT
-	TRBV7-8	-	TRBJ1-3	CASSRSGGPRGNTIYF	TGTGCCAGCAGCCGTAGTGGAGGTCCGAGAGGAAACACCATATATTTT
-	TRBV12-3/TRBV12-4	-	TRBJ1-1	CASSFGQNTEAFF	TGTGCCAGCAGCTTCGGACAGAACACTGAAGCTTTCTTT
-	TRBV6-6	-	TRBJ1-3	CASSYLVTAGNTIYF	TGTGCCAGCAGTTACTTGGTAACGGCTGGAAACACCATATATTTT
-	TRBV28	-	TRBJ1-6	CASARNNSPLHF	TGTGCCAGCGCCAGGAATAATTCACCCCTCCACTTT
once	TRBV10-3	TRBD1	TRBJ1-2	CAISEKGTGNYGYTF	TGTGCCATCAGTGAGAAGGGGACAGGGAACTATGGCTACACCTTC
-	TRBV7-9	-	TRBJ1-6	CASWQGGFSPLHF	TGTGCCAGCTGGCAGGGAGGGTTTTCACCCCTCCACTTT
-	TRBV2	-	TRBJ1-5	CASSENRASNQPQHF	TGTGCCAGCAGTGAAAACAGGGCTAGCAATCAGCCCCAGCATTTT
-	TRBV6-1	-	TRBJ2-4	CASREESGAGRGKNIQYF	TGTGCCAGCAGGGAAGAGTCAGGGGCCGGCCGGGGCAAAAACATTCAGTACTTC
-	TRBV10-3	-	TRBJ2-5	CAISRPGETQYF	TGTGCCATCAGTCGTCCGGGAGAGACCCAGTACTTC
few	TRBV3-1/TRBV3-2	-	TRBJ2-1	CASSPWAGKYNEQFF	TGTGCCAGCAGCCCCTGGGCGGGAAAGTACAATGAGCAGTTCTTC
-	TRBV28	-	TRBJ1-2	CATRGVAYGYTF	TGTGCCACCCGCGGGGTGGCTTATGGCTACACCTTC
-	TRBV3-1/TRBV3-2	-	TRBJ1-4	CASSLRATNEKLFF	TGTGCCAGCAGCCTCCGGGCAACTAATGAAAAACTGTTTTTT
-	TRBV10-3	-	TRBJ1-1	CAITEADFTEAFF	TGTGCCATCACCGAGGCGGACTTCACTGAAGCTTTCTTT
-	TRBV5-1	-	TRBJ2-1	CASSTPRRTDDNEQFF	TGCGCCAGCAGCACTCCTAGAAGGACAGATGACAATGAGCAGTTCTTC
once	TRBV7-2	-	TRBJ2-3	CASTPGIYTDTQYF	TGTGCCAGCACCCCGGGGATTTACACAGATACGCAGTATTTT
-	TRBV5-6	-	TRBJ2-7	CASSLWGLNSPYEQYF	TGTGCCAGCAGCTTGTGGGGCCTGAATTCGCCCTACGAGCAGTACTTC
-	TRBV7-9	-	TRBJ2-7	CASSLTSYEQYF	TGTGCCAGCAGCCTAACTAGTTACGAGCAGTACTTC
-	TRBV5-1	TRBD1	TRBJ2-3	CASSPEGTGVTDTQYF	TGCGCCAGCAGCCCCGAGGGGACAGGCGTCACAGATACGCAGTATTTT
-	TRBV7-9	-	TRBJ2-1	CASTLRVGTFFYEQFF	TGTGCCAGCACTCTAAGGGTAGGGACTTTCTTTTATGAGCAGTTCTTC